This TCR beta chain was identified in a study of blood T cell repertoires in COVID-19. Study-level background: Resolution of symptoms, clearance, or two negative PCRs was present in recovered Cohort 3 donors.

Repertoires were generated with immunoSEQ multiplex PCR, while TCRdb's copy carries only in-frame clones and drops some. The sample contains 150,000 to 200,000 clones, about 88% of which appear only once. The V and J ends lost 3 bases and 5 bases respectively, with 18 bases between them. The CDR3 is 15 amino acids. Germline lookup yields CDR1 DFQATT and CDR2 SNEGSKA (reference sequence). Clinical history reported by participants formed the basis on which cohorts were assigned. The source of this sequence is a woman between 35 and 50 years old in a cohort exposed to, infected with or recovered from COVID-19 (not recorded which). Specimen: PBMCs or T cells enriched from blood (not recorded which). V and J are TRBV20-1 and TRBJ2-3, with a weak D call TRBD1 (6 bases). The CDR3 nucleotides read TGCAGTGCTAGTTCCGGCATCCAGGGGTTAGATACGCAGTATTTT. Protein: CSASSGIQGLDTQYF.